The entry below gives a single TCR beta chain sequence along with its context. Its antigen is unknown. CDR1 and CDR2 from the germline V gene are SGHTS and YDEGEE. The CDR3 consists of 12 residues. Trimming left V 4 bases short and J 7 bases short, with 12 bases between. A multiplex PCR was run with 60 Vbeta primers and 13 Jbeta primers. Profiled with immunoSEQ multiplex PCR; TCRdb holds only in-frame clones, not every one. Here the sample spans 130,000 to 150,000 clones, roughly 73% being singletons. The record originates from a study of cytomegalovirus exposure and HLA in healthy donors. For the study at large: Researchers found that approximately 85% of 398 genotyped donors fell within the Caucasian-associated ancestry cluster. Study outcomes and limitations: In most subjects, TCR beta sequences reportedly gave accurate predictions of HLA-A and HLA-B alleles.

The sequenced sample consisted of PBMCs. This TCR derives from a woman in her thirties or forties in good health and CMV-seronegative. This chain links TRBV5-8 with TRBJ2-7; D tentatively fits TRBD1 or TRBD2 (5 bases each). In DNA form, the CDR3 reads TGTGCCAGCAGCCCGCTTTGGGGGGAGCAGTACGTC. Translating gives CASSPLWGEQYV.